This entry is about one T cell receptor beta chain. The antigen is unknown. This entry comes from a study of T-cell memory formation after mild COVID-19. Findings and caveats of the study: Researchers report contracting CD4+ clones mostly in CM and EM, with CD8+ clones in EMRA. Contracting clones from day 15 to 85 showed balanced CD4/CD8; later expanders favored CD4+. The appearance of some responding clones in pre-infection memory suggested that cross-reactive memory joined.

One entry per CDR3 protein results from TCRdb running MiXCR on the 5' RACE reads. The sample yields about 190,000 distinct CDR3 sequences, roughly a tenth seen once. V dropped 4 bases and J dropped 3; count of bases not matched to a gene: 7. CDR3 length equals 15 residues. Germline CDR1 and CDR2: LGHDT and YNNKEL (reference sequence). This chain connects TRBV3-1 to TRBJ2-7; 9 bases map to TRBD1. This TCR came from a man between 18 and 29 years old who had mild COVID-19 (a few samples of this study predate the infection). Cell type and time point are not known. Sequenced input: PBMCs or a T cell subset sorted from them (not recorded which). CDR3 DNA: TGTGCCAGCAGCCGGCCGGGACAGGGTAGCTACGAGCAGTACTTC. Translation: CASSRPGQGSYEQYF.